This entry concerns a single T cell receptor beta chain. V trimming: 7 bases; J trimming: 0 bases; junction bases outside the gene matches: 7. The CDR3 consists of 17 residues. The sample comes from a study of CD8 T cells in Susac syndrome. Reverse transcription of about 0.5 to 1 ug RNA used random hexamers. The method of amplification for TCR beta CDR3 was immunoSEQ multiplex PCR, covering 54 Vbeta and 13 Jbeta. TCRdb ran MiXCR on the immunoSEQ multiplex PCR reads and lists one entry per CDR3 protein. The sample holds approximately 280,000 distinct CDR3 sequences, approximately 85% seen once. Sample: CD8+ T cells from PBMCs. The source is a human donor with multiple sclerosis. This sequence joins TRBV12-3 or TRBV12-4 and TRBJ2-1; TRBD2 aligns across 12 bases. Written as DNA, the CDR3 is TGTGCCAGCACCGTCCTAGCGGGGGGGCTCTCCTACAATGAGCAGTTCTTC. Protein sequence: CASTVLAGGLSYNEQFF.